A single sample is the source of the 15 T cell receptor beta chains below, sequenced in a study of cytomegalovirus exposure and HLA in healthy donors. It was with 60 Vbeta and 13 Jbeta primers that the PCR ran. TCRdb's table, derived via immunoSEQ multiplex PCR, lists solely in-frame clones and lacks some. The top ten hold about 4.5% of the sample, which has some 150,000 clones, 65% to 80% seen once. Sequencing was performed on PBMCs. These receptors were taken from a man aged 40-49 years in good health and CMV-seronegative.

The CDR3 reads CASSQDTGGSYQPQHF. The CDR3 nucleotides read TGCGCCAGCAGCCAAGACACAGGGGGCAGCTATCAGCCCCAGCATTTT. The gene calls are TRBV4-1 and TRBJ1-5; 9 nucleotides align to TRBD1. The ends lost 0 bases at V and 5 bases at J; junction bases unmatched: 5. Germline loops: CDR1 MGHRA, CDR2 YSYEKL. The CDR3 spans 16 residues.

The chain links TRBV19 to TRBJ1-1; TRBD1 agrees at 7 bases. Per germline, CDR1 LNHDA and CDR2 SQIVND (reference sequence). The CDR3 length is 13 residues. With 3 bases clipped from V and 6 bases from J, the junction kept 4 bases outside the gene matches. CDR3 region: CASSIDRVSEAFF. The CDR3 DNA reads as TGTGCCAGTAGTATCGACAGGGTTTCTGAAGCTTTCTTT.

This clone showed up just a few times. The genes are TRBV2 and TRBJ1-5; 8 bases line up with TRBD1. The CDR3 runs 14 residues. Trimming cost V 6 bases and J 6 bases; bases outside gene matches: 7. Germline V lookup: CDR1 SNHLY, CDR2 FYNNEI. The CDR3 is CASSPDRGTQPQHF. As DNA, the CDR3 is TGTGCCAGCAGCCCCGACAGGGGAACTCAGCCCCAGCATTTT.

The gene calls are TRBV19 and TRBJ1-2; D is undetermined. Trimming stripped 4 bases from V and 4 bases from J, with 16 bases between. The CDR3 extends over 15 amino acids. Germline V gene data show CDR1 as LNHDA and CDR2 as SQIVND (reference sequence). The CDR3 here is CASSNVLEYGYGYTF. Here the CDR3 DNA reads TGTGCCAGTAGTAATGTCCTAGAGTATGGCTATGGCTACACCTTC.

The J gene is TRBJ2-1, the V gene TRBV5-1, with 7 bases that match TRBD1. The germline CDR1 and CDR2 sequences are SGHRS and YFSETQ. V lost 4 bases to trimming and J lost 2 bases; unmatched junction nucleotides: 18. This CDR3 region has 19 residues. The CDR3 reads CASSPKGGGDFLTYNEQFF. DNA of the CDR3: TGCGCCAGCAGCCCCAAAGGGGGCGGCGACTTTCTAACCTACAATGAGCAGTTCTTC.

The chain employs TRBV11-2 and TRBJ2-1; 7 bases align to TRBD1. The CDR3 covers 13 residues. Germline CDR1 is SGHAT and CDR2 is FQNNGV. The junction had 6 bases not matched to a gene; V was cut back by 5 bases and J by 8 bases. Written as DNA, the CDR3 is TGTGCCAGCAGCACAGGGGTTGGTTATGAGCAGTTCTTC. This encodes CASSTGVGYEQFF.

This clone has just a few counts. The V call is TRBV4-1, the J call TRBJ1-2, with a weak D call TRBD1 (5 bases). Germline CDR1 MGHRA, CDR2 YSYEKL. The CDR3 has 16 amino acids. The V gene lost 0 bases and the J gene lost 6 bases, with 17 bases spanning the gap. CDR3 sequence (DNA): TGCGCCAGCAGCCAAGACGGGTCTTGGCAGGGCAATGGCTACACCTTC. Protein sequence: CASSQDGSWQGNGYTF.

This clone was seen a handful of times. The chain links TRBV4-2 to TRBJ2-4, with TRBD2 matching 10 bases. This CDR3 region has 17 residues. V was clipped by 0 bases and J by 3 bases; unmatched bases: 5. Per germline, CDR1 LGHNA and CDR2 YNFKEQ. CDR3 loop: CASSQDIAGGVKNIQYF. The DNA of the CDR3 is TGTGCCAGCAGCCAAGACATAGCGGGGGGCGTCAAAAACATTCAGTACTTC.

There are a few counts of this clone. The V call is TRBV15, the J call TRBJ2-1; maybe TRBD1 (5 bases). The length of the CDR3 is 17 residues. CDR1 and CDR2 (germline): LNHNV, YYDKDF (reference sequence). The V end was cut by 5 bases, the J end by 5 bases, with 22 bases between. CDR3 sequence (DNA): TGTGCCACCAGCGATCAACCCCCCCAGGGTAAGAACAATGAGCAGTTCTTC. The encoded protein is CATSDQPPQGKNNEQFF.

The chain joins TRBV6-5 to TRBJ2-7, with 7 nucleotides matching TRBD1. V was pared by 6 bases and J by 2 bases, with 4 bases of the junction left unmatched. Germline CDR1 MNHEY, CDR2 SVGAGI. The CDR3 spans 13 residues. The CDR3 loop is CASSGQATYEQYF. The DNA of the CDR3 is TGTGCCAGCAGCGGACAGGCAACCTACGAGCAGTACTTC.

Only one count was recorded for this clone. The gene calls are TRBV10-3 and TRBJ2-3, with TRBD2 matching over 7 bases. Trimming at V came to 6 bases and at J to 5 bases, leaving 5 bases not matched to a gene. Germline V lookup: CDR1 ENHRY, CDR2 SYGVKD. The CDR3 runs 13 residues. The DNA for the CDR3 is TGTGCCATCAGGAGCGGGGATCAAGATACGCAGTATTTT. Translated, it gives CAIRSGDQDTQYF.

This chain joins TRBV5-1 and TRBJ2-7, with D perhaps TRBD1 (5 bases). CDR3 length: 13 amino acids. Germline V gives CDR1 SGHRS, CDR2 YFSETQ. With 2 bases removed from V and 1 base from J, the gap between germline ends came to 7 bases. Written as DNA, the CDR3 is TGCGCCAGCAGCTTCACAGGATCCTACGAGCAGTACTTC. This translates into CASSFTGSYEQYF.

The V gene is TRBV7-2, the J gene TRBJ1-3; weak D call: TRBD1 (5 bases). Germline V gene sequence: CDR1 SGHTA, CDR2 FQGNSA. Trimming removed 5 bases at V and 0 bases at J, with 8 bases between. CDR3 size: 14 residues. For the CDR3, the DNA is TGTGCCAGCAGCCAAAGGGGCTCTGGAAACACCATATATTTT. Encoded protein: CASSQRGSGNTIYF.

About this clone itself: A much larger clone differs from this one at a single base, so this may be a read error. V gene TRBV30 combines with J gene TRBJ1-2, with TRBD1 matching over 8 bases. The CDR3 runs to 12 residues. The trim removed 5 bases at V and 8 bases at J, leaving 7 bases unmatched. The germline gives CDR1 GTSNPN, CDR2 SVGIG (reference sequence). The CDR3 DNA is TGTGCCTGGGGTACCACAGGGGGAGGCTACACCTTC. The encoded protein is CAWGTTGGGYTF.

This chain uses TRBV7-8 with TRBJ2-2, with TRBD1 matching 7 bases. J was trimmed by 0 bases and V by 4 bases; bases with no gene match: 2. The CDR3 is made up of 15 amino acids. CDR1 and CDR2 from the germline V gene are SGHVS and FQNEAQ. CDR3 sequence reads: CASSSGQTNTGELFF. CDR3 coding DNA: TGTGCCAGCAGCTCGGGACAGACGAACACCGGGGAGCTGTTTTTT.